This T cell receptor (beta chain) derives from a study of identical twins. Using its own MiXCR run on the 5' RACE reads, TCRdb lists one record per CDR3 protein. Altogether 500,000 to 600,000 distinct CDR3 sequences are present, 22% being singletons, with the ten largest covering 0.91%. Germline CDR1 MNHEY, CDR2 SVGAGI. The CDR3 is made up of 16 amino acids. Deletions cut 0 bases from V and 12 bases from J, with 20 bases between. Regarding this clonotype: Its antigen is not known.

Study results and caveats: Twin pairs had excess sharing that was weaker in beta out-of-frame sequences. Beta clonotypes that were abundant in cord blood contained fewer insertions, a pattern absent from memory repertoires.

These same data were also listed under a study on T cells expressing NK-cell markers. Per that paper: Sequencing of TCR beta repertoires drew on sorted CD3+CD56+NKG2C+, CD3+CD56+NKG2C- and CD3+CD56-NKG2C+ T cells.

The V and J genes are TRBV6-5 and TRBJ2-2, with a weak D call TRBD2 (6 bases). The material sequenced was CD4+ T cells sorted from blood. The source is a woman aged 18-29 years in good health. CDR3 in amino acids: CASSYSFPSERWKLFF. Written as DNA, the CDR3 is TGTGCCAGCAGTTACTCGTTTCCTAGCGAGCGGTGGAAGCTGTTTTTT.